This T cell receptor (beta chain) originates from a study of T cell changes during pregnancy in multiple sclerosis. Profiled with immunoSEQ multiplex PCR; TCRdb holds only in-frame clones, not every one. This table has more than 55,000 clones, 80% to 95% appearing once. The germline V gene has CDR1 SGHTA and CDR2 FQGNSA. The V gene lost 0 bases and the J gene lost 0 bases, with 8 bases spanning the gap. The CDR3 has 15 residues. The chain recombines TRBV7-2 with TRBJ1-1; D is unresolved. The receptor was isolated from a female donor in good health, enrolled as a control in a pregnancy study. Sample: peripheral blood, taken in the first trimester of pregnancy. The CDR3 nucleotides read TGTGCCAGCAGCTTAGCTTCGGGTCTGAACACTGAAGCTTTCTTT. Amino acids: CASSLASGLNTEAFF.